These 24 T cell receptor beta chains were sequenced from one sample in a study of response to subunit inactivated influenza vaccine. TCRdb re-derived calls from the RT-PCR reads in MiXCR, one entry per CDR3 protein. The data contain about 160,000 distinct CDR3 sequences, about a tenth of them seen just once; the ten biggest clones take up around 12%. Sequenced material: non-naive T cells sorted from PBMCs, taken about 6 weeks after vaccination. Receptor source: a man in his forties or fifties who received an inactivated influenza vaccine.

This clonotype was seen a handful of times. CDR3 nucleotide sequence: TGCGCCAGCAGTGAGAGTCGCCGGACCTACGAGCAGTACTTC. Protein sequence: CASSESRRTYEQYF. This rearrangement joins TRBV10-1 to TRBJ2-7; no reliable D call. The CDR3 covers 14 residues. Trimming removed 2 bases at V and 2 bases at J, with 10 bases between. Germline CDR1 and CDR2: WNHNN and SYGVQD (reference sequence).

Judged by abundance, this clonotype is medium-sized. This sequence joins TRBV24-1 and TRBJ2-3; D perhaps matches TRBD2 (6 bases). V lost 9 bases, J lost 5 bases, and 14 bases lay in between. CDR1 and CDR2 (germline): KGHDR, SFDVKD. This CDR3 is 13 amino acids long. Here the CDR3 reads CATRGTKEDTQYF. CDR3 nucleotides: TGTGCCACCCGGGGGACCAAGGAAGATACGCAGTATTTT.

This clonotype was observed many times. The chain has TRBV10-1 and TRBJ2-3; D is ambiguous. CDR3 length equals 14 residues. Trimming shortened V by 5 bases and J by 0 bases, and 9 bases separated the two germline ends. Germline V lookup: CDR1 WNHNN, CDR2 SYGVQD (reference sequence). The CDR3 coding sequence is TGCGCCAGCAGTAAAGGGCGAAGCACAGATACGCAGTATTTT. Residues: CASSKGRSTDTQYF.

This clonotype occurred many times. The chain links TRBV20-1 to TRBJ1-2; 7 nucleotides align to TRBD1. The ends lost 6 bases at V and 5 bases at J; junction bases unmatched: 9. Germline assignment: CDR1 DFQATT and CDR2 SNEGSKA (reference sequence). This CDR3 contains 13 residues. CDR3 sequence: CSAGAQGQYGYTF. The CDR3 DNA sequence: TGCAGTGCGGGGGCACAGGGGCAATATGGCTACACCTTC.

This clonotype was seen a few times. V and J are TRBV7-2 and TRBJ2-1, with 8 bases aligning to TRBD1. Germline loops: CDR1 SGHTA, CDR2 FQGNSA. After removal of 10 bases from V and 6 bases from J, the junction contained 11 bases not matched to a gene. The CDR3 covers 14 residues. CDR3 nucleotide sequence: TGTGCCACGAATCCGGGACAGGTAACCAATGAGCAGTTCTTC. It codes for CATNPGQVTNEQFF.

This clonotype showed up just a few times. The V call is TRBV9, the J call TRBJ2-3; TRBD2 is a possible D gene (6 bases). The germline V gene has CDR1 SGDLS and CDR2 YYNGEE. The CDR3 contains 16 residues. Trimming removed 3 bases from V and 0 bases from J, with 14 bases in between. The CDR3 region is CASSADGGSSTDTQYF. CDR3 coding DNA: TGTGCCAGCAGCGCCGACGGGGGATCTAGCACAGATACGCAGTATTTT.

In its sample, this clonotype was seen a few times. The gene calls are TRBV18 and TRBJ2-1; D is perhaps TRBD1 or TRBD2 (5 bases each). The CDR3 spans 13 residues. CDR1 KGHSH and CDR2 LQKENI come from the germline V gene. With 4 bases removed from V and 4 bases from J, the gap between germline ends came to 8 bases. Here the CDR3 DNA reads TGTGCCAGCTCACACGGGGCTTACAATGAGCAGTTCTTC. It specifies CASSHGAYNEQFF. Supplemented by reference TRBV18 and TRBJ2-1, the full variable domain reads NAGVMQNPRHLVRRRGQEARLRCSPMKGHSHVYWYRQLPEEGLKFMVYLQKENIIDESGMPKERFSAEFPKEGPSILRIQQVVRGDSAAYFCASSHGAYNEQFFGPGTRLTVL.

This clonotype is deemed medium-sized. The chain carries TRBV29-1 and TRBJ2-7, with TRBD2 matching over 8 bases. The CDR3 runs 13 residues. V trimming: 7 bases; J trimming: 2 bases; junction bases outside the gene matches: 7. The germline gives CDR1 SQVTM, CDR2 ANQGSEA. This chain's CDR3 is CSARLATTYEQYF. In nucleotides, the CDR3 is TGCAGCGCCAGACTAGCGACCACCTACGAGCAGTACTTC.

This clonotype was observed a handful of times. The rearrangement uses TRBV11-1 and TRBJ2-1; 15 bases map to TRBD2. Germline trimming cut 4 bases from V and 7 bases from J; bases unmatched to any gene: 11. Germline V gives CDR1 SGHAT, CDR2 FQDESV (reference sequence). The CDR3 length is 18 residues. CDR3 loop: CASSYYPGTSGRYNEQFF. CDR3 sequence (DNA): TGTGCCAGCAGCTACTATCCCGGGACTAGCGGGAGGTATAATGAGCAGTTCTTC.

This clonotype was detected only a few times. The rearrangement links TRBV4-1 to TRBJ2-3, with 11 bases matching TRBD2. Per germline, CDR1 MGHRA and CDR2 YSYEKL. CDR3 size: 16 residues. Losses at the gene ends were 5 bases for V and 1 base for J; bases not matched to a gene: 5. The CDR3 is CASSAQLAGGTDTQYF. CDR3 DNA: TGCGCCAGCAGCGCTCAACTAGCGGGGGGCACAGATACGCAGTATTTT.

This clonotype has at least ten counts. The rearrangement links TRBV5-8 to TRBJ2-7, with D perhaps matching TRBD2 (5 bases). CDR1 is SGHTS and CDR2 is YDEGEE in the germline V gene. The CDR3 is made up of 13 amino acids. Trimming took off 6 bases at V and 0 bases at J, with 10 bases between the two ends. The CDR3 loop is CASTLRGSYEQYF. The CDR3 DNA sequence: TGTGCCAGCACCCTACGGGGCTCCTACGAGCAGTACTTC.

The chain couples TRBV11-3 to TRBJ2-1; D gene uncertain. The CDR3 has 13 residues. Germline V gives CDR1 SGHNT, CDR2 YENEEA. V was cut by 1 base and J by 5 bases, with 6 bases left in between. For the CDR3, the DNA is TGTGCCAGCAGCTTAGGTAGGGACAATGAGCAGTTCTTC. Translating it yields CASSLGRDNEQFF.

This chain joins TRBV4-2 and TRBJ1-2, with 8 bases aligning to TRBD1. With 2 bases clipped from V and 11 bases from J, the junction kept 4 bases outside the gene matches. The CDR3 loop spans 12 amino acids. Germline V gene sequence: CDR1 LGHNA, CDR2 YNFKEQ. The CDR3 is CASSQWTGWYTF. Written as DNA, the CDR3 is TGTGCCAGCAGCCAATGGACAGGGTGGTACACCTTC.

This clonotype was found many times. The chain uses TRBV20-1 and TRBJ2-3; TRBD2 matches at 7 bases. CDR1 and CDR2 (germline): DFQATT, SNEGSKA (reference sequence). The CDR3 has 14 residues. V lost 2 bases and J lost 1; bases outside the gene matches: 3. CDR3 amino acids: CSARTRGGTDTQYF. The CDR3 nucleotides read TGCAGTGCTAGAACCCGGGGGGGCACAGATACGCAGTATTTT.

The V gene is TRBV6-1, the J gene TRBJ2-3; D perhaps matches TRBD2 (5 bases). This CDR3 has 13 amino acids. V was cut by 10 bases and J by 2 bases, with 13 bases left in between. The germline V gene encodes CDR1 MNHNS and CDR2 SASEGT. CDR3: CATRGNPTDTQYF. The CDR3 bases are TGTGCCACCCGGGGTAACCCCACAGATACGCAGTATTTT.

This clonotype has at least ten counts. This CDR3 reads CASVNAYGELFF. The DNA for the CDR3 is TGTGCCAGCGTCAACGCATATGGGGAGCTGTTTTTT. The chain couples TRBV6-5 to TRBJ2-2; unclear D gene. The germline V gene has CDR1 MNHEY and CDR2 SVGAGI. The ends were cut back, 8 bases at V and 8 bases at J, with 12 bases in the middle. The CDR3 spans 12 residues.

This clonotype has only a few counts. The DNA of the CDR3 is TGCGCCAGCAGTGAGTCCCGGGGGGCTGAGTACTTC. This gives the protein CASSESRGAEYF. This sequence joins TRBV10-2 and TRBJ2-7, with a weak D call TRBD2 (7 bases). With 0 bases removed from V and 11 bases from J, the gap between germline ends came to 11 bases. The CDR3 extends over 12 amino acids. CDR1 is WSHSY, CDR2 SAAADI, per germline.

This chain links TRBV25-1 with TRBJ2-1, with D possibly TRBD2 on 6 matching bases. The CDR3 consists of 16 residues. Germline CDR1 and CDR2: MGHDK and SYGVNS. The germline V and J ends were trimmed by 1 base and 5 bases, with 15 bases remaining between them. The CDR3 here is CASSEFSGLSHNEQFF. The CDR3 DNA follows: TGTGCCAGCAGTGAATTTAGCGGCCTTTCCCACAATGAGCAGTTCTTC.

This clonotype turned up a few times. The J gene is TRBJ2-6, the V gene TRBV12-3 or TRBV12-4; D uncertain. This CDR3 contains 15 residues. With 5 bases removed from V and 0 bases from J, the gap between germline ends came to 8 bases. CDR3 sequence reads: CASSPSRSGANVLTF. CDR3 nucleotide sequence: TGTGCCAGCAGTCCCAGCCGCTCTGGGGCCAACGTCCTGACTTTC.

In nucleotides, the CDR3 is TGTGCCAGCAGTTTTGCAGGAAATAATTCACCCCTCCACTTT. It encodes CASSFAGNNSPLHF. The V call is TRBV27, the J call TRBJ1-6; D uncertain. V dropped 3 bases and J dropped 5 bases, with 8 bases sitting between them. CDR1 is MNHEY, CDR2 SMNVEV, per germline (reference sequence). CDR3 length: 14 amino acids.

In its sample, this clonotype was seen a few times. CDR3 sequence (DNA): TGCGCCAGCAGCCAAGCCGGGCCAGGGACCACTGAAGCTTTCTTT. The encoded protein is CASSQAGPGTTEAFF. The chain recombines TRBV4-1 with TRBJ1-1; a weak D match, TRBD1 (5 bases). The germline CDR1 and CDR2 sequences are MGHRA and YSYEKL. The V end lost 1 base, the J end lost 4 bases, and 13 bases lay between the germline ends. This CDR3 is built from 15 residues.

As regards this clonotype: This may stem from a read error, because a much larger clone lies one nucleotide away. V and J are TRBV20-1 and TRBJ2-5; 9 bases align to TRBD2. From germline, CDR1 is DFQATT and CDR2 SNEGSKA (reference sequence). This CDR3 is 17 amino acids long. Written as DNA, the CDR3 is TGCTGTGCTAGAGATCTTAGGAGCGGGGGGTCCCAAGAGACCCAGTACTTC. Residues: CCARDLRSGGSQETQYF.

The V call is TRBV7-2, the J call TRBJ2-7, with a weak D call TRBD2 (5 bases). Looked up from germline, CDR1 is SGHTA and CDR2 is FQGNSA. CDR3 length: 14 amino acids. The V end was cut by 3 bases, the J end by 2 bases, with 11 bases between. The CDR3 DNA sequence: TGTGCCAGCAGCTTGGACGGGAACCCCTACGAGCAGTACTTC. This gives the protein CASSLDGNPYEQYF.

This clonotype turned up a few times. The chain is built from TRBV10-3 and TRBJ2-1, with D possibly matching TRBD2 (6 bases). This CDR3 has 15 residues. Trimming removed 6 bases at V and 3 bases at J, with 15 bases between. Looked up from germline, CDR1 is ENHRY and CDR2 is SYGVKD. The CDR3 nucleotides read TGTGCCATCAGGAGGGACGGGGGATTCTACAATGAGCAGTTCTTC. Its protein product is CAIRRDGGFYNEQFF.